The sequence of this TCR beta chain was determined in a study of T cell responses to AZD1222 COVID-19 vaccine. Study observations and caveats: Increased Spike-specific TCR breadth and depth were observed after two AZD1222 doses. Donors, mostly white British, included more females; clonal diversity was possibly underestimated.

Second-dose recipients at about 4 or about 12 weeks were treated as one pooled group. The table came from immunoSEQ multiplex PCR; TCRdb's copy has only in-frame clones and leaves some out. The data hold about 100,000 clones, with approximately 89% observed a single time. Worth noting for this clone: The antigen remains unidentified.

This specimen consisted of peripheral blood, obtained 28 days after the second AZD1222 dose. The source is an adult who received the AZD1222 COVID-19 vaccine.

This chain's CDR3 is CASSYLDRAQPQHF. Written as DNA, the CDR3 is TGTGCCAGCAGCTACTTAGACAGGGCTCAGCCCCAGCATTTT. The chain couples TRBV5-8 to TRBJ1-5; TRBD1 aligns across 7 bases. The germline V gene encodes CDR1 SGHTS and CDR2 YDEGEE. V shed 3 bases and J 6 bases; nucleotides not matched to a gene: 6. This CDR3 contains 14 residues.